This T cell receptor (beta chain) was captured in a study of metastatic and nonmetastatic thyroid tumors. Whole-study context: Where malignant and benign thyroid patients were concerned, repertoires were compared across blood and tumor or nodule tissue. Overall study results and limits: Patients with malignant thyroid tumors reportedly had significantly higher TCR beta diversity than those with benign nodules, in blood and tumor.

As to this clone: As yet, its antigen is unknown. At one of its ends the junction is not consistent with the germline gene, which may arise from a read error.

All patients were untreated before thyroid surgery. TCRdb re-called the PCR reads with MiXCR. The profile shows approximately 25,000 clones, roughly 19% of them singletons. The CDR3 has 14 amino acids. The germline CDR1 and CDR2 sequences are ENHRY and SYGVKD. The specimen was blood. V gene TRBV10-3 combines with J gene TRBJ1-1; 7 bases match TRBD1. This TCR came from a male donor with papillary thyroid cancer or a benign thyroid nodule (not recorded which). Some clones in this sample may be carry-over from other donors' samples. The CDR3 DNA reads as TGTGCCATCAGTCGAACAGGGGAGAACACTGAAGATTTCTTT. This codes for CAISRTGENTEDFF.